This T cell receptor (beta chain) was captured in a study of cytomegalovirus exposure and HLA in healthy donors. Study summary: Early release data held tens of millions of unique TCRs from HLA-typed donors. Findings and limits, study-wide: A prior analysis recorded that most TCR beta V segments were productive about 87% or about 30% of the time.

The V and J ends lost 0 bases and 7 bases, in that order; junction bases with no gene match: 11. The CDR3 runs to 17 residues. In germline, CDR1 is SGHNT, CDR2 YENEEA. PCR involved 60 Vbeta and 13 Jbeta primers. Libraries were prepared by immunoSEQ multiplex PCR; TCRdb keeps only in-frame clonotypes and omits some of them. The sample consists of some 190,000 clones, more than 70% of them appearing once. As for this clone: Its antigen is currently unknown.

The clonotype was recovered from a man aged 30 to 45 in good health and CMV-seropositive. The chain is built from TRBV11-3 and TRBJ2-2; TRBD2 aligns across 7 bases. The material sequenced was PBMCs. In DNA form, the CDR3 reads TGTGCCAGCAGCTTAGATCAAACCTCGACTAGCAGCGGGGAGCTGTTTTTT. Residues: CASSLDQTSTSSGELFF.